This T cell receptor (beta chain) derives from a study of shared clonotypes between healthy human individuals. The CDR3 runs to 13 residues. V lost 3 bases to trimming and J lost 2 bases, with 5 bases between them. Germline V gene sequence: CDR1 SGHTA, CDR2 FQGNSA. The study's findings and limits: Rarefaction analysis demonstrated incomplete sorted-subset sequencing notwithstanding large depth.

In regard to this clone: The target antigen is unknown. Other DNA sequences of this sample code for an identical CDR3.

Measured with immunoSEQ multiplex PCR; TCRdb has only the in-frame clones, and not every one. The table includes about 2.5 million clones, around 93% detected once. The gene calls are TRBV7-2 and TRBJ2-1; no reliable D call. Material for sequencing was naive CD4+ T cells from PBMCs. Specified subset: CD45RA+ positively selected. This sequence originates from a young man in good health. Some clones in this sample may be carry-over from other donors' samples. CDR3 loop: CASSFTAYNEQFF. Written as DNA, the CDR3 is TGTGCCAGCAGCTTCACCGCCTACAATGAGCAGTTCTTC. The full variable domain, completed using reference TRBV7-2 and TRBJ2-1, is GAGVSQSPSNKVTEKGKDVELRCDPISGHTALYWYRQSLGQGLEFLIYFQGNSAPDKSGLPSDRFSAERTGGSVSTLTIQRTQQEDSAVYLCASSFTAYNEQFFGPGTRLTVL.